This TCR beta chain was found in a study of T cells in Graves' hyperthyroidism and ophthalmopathy. Study-level results: Most thyroid clonotypes expanded above 0.001 appeared in blood too. Model-based prediction identified ophthalmopathy a median about 6 months prior to its onset.

Amplification of TCR beta CDR3 regions was performed using RNA transcripts as template. Researchers ran a first-round RT-PCR on the TCR CDR3 using the HTBI primer set. TCRdb recomputed calls from the multiplex PCR reads with MiXCR, one row per CDR3 protein. The sample has hundreds of thousands of distinct CDR3 sequences, roughly 13% seen once. Among the patients, aged 18 to 65, hyperthyroidism was newly diagnosed and had lasted under 2 months. Any symptoms of ophthalmopathy came after the first hyperthyroidism diagnosis, from which the blood sample dates. Deletions cut 4 bases from V and 0 bases from J, with 9 bases between. The CDR3 runs to 15 residues. Germline values: CDR1 SGHVS, CDR2 FQNEAQ. There are many counts of this clonotype. The antigen is unknown.

The rearrangement links TRBV7-8 to TRBJ1-4; no definite D call. The clonotype originates from a woman in her 30s with Graves' hyperthyroidism that later progressed to Graves' ophthalmopathy. The sequenced sample consisted of blood. Here the CDR3 reads CASSSAGATNEKLFF. In DNA, the CDR3 is TGTGCCAGCAGCTCCGCGGGCGCAACTAATGAAAAACTGTTTTTT.